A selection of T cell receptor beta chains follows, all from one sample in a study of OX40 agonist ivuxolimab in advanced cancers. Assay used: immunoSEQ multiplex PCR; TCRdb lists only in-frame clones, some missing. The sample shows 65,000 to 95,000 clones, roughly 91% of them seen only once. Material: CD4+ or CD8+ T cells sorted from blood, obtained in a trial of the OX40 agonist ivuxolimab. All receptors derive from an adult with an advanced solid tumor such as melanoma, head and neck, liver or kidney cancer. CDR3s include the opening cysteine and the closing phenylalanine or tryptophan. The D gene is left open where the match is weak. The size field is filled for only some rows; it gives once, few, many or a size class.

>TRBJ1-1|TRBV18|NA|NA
CASWGYTEAFF
TGTGCCAGCTGGGGGTATACTGAAGCTTTCTTT
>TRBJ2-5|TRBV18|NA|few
CASSSLNGVQETQYF
TGTGCCAGCTCATCACTTAACGGGGTCCAAGAGACCCAGTACTTC
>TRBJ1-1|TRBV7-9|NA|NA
CASSLDGDPVSAFF
TGTGCCAGCAGCTTAGATGGGGACCCGGTGTCGGCTTTCTTT
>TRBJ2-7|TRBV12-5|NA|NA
CASGTGPGSYSYEQYF
TGTGCTAGTGGTACCGGCCCCGGGTCTTACTCCTACGAGCAGTACTTC
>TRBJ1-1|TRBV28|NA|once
CASSKWVHAEAFF
TGTGCCAGCAGTAAATGGGTCCACGCTGAAGCTTTCTTT
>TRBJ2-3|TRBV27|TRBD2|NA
CASSLPPLAGGPGTDTQYF
TGTGCCAGCAGTTTGCCCCCACTAGCGGGGGGGCCTGGCACAGATACGCAGTATTTT
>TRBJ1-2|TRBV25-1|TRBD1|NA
CASRDRANYGYTF
TGTGCCAGCAGGGACAGGGCTAACTATGGCTACACCTTC
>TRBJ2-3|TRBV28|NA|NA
CASSLWATDTQYF
TGTGCCAGCAGTTTATGGGCTACAGATACGCAGTATTTT
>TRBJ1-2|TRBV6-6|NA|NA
CASSLDRMEGYTF
TGTGCCAGCAGTCTTGACCGGATGGAGGGCTACACCTTC
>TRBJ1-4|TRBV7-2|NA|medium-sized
CASSLDSTGNEKLFF
TGTGCCAGCAGCTTAGACTCTACTGGCAATGAAAAACTGTTTTTT
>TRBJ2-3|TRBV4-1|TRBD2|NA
CASSQGAAGGPDTQYF
TGCGCCAGCAGCCAAGGAGCCGCGGGAGGCCCAGATACGCAGTATTTT
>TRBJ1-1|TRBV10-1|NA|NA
CASSESVVGDEAFF
TGCGCCAGCAGTGAGTCGGTGGTTGGGGATGAAGCTTTCTTT
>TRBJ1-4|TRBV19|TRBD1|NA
CASSSRQGASEKLFF
TGTGCCAGTAGTTCCCGACAGGGGGCAAGTGAAAAACTGTTTTTT
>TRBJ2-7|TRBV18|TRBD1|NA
CASSPGTGGLYEQYF
TGTGCCAGCTCACCCGGGACAGGGGGCCTCTACGAGCAGTACTTC
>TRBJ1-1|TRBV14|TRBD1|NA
CASSKTGTGETEAFF
TGTGCCAGCAGCAAGACCGGGACAGGGGAGACTGAAGCTTTCTTT
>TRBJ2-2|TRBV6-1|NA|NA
CASSELSRKLFF
TGTGCCAGCAGTGAACTCTCCCGTAAGCTGTTTTTT
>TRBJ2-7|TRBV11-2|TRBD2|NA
CASSPLLGRGVREQYF
TGTGCCAGCAGCCCCCTCCTCGGGCGGGGGGTTCGCGAGCAGTACTTC
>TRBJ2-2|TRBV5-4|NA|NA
CASSSSGKNTGELFF
TGTGCCAGCAGCTCGTCAGGGAAGAACACCGGGGAGCTGTTTTTT
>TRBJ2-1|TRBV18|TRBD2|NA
CASSPGLAGGDEQFF
TGTGCCAGCTCACCGGGACTAGCGGGGGGGGACGAGCAGTTCTTC
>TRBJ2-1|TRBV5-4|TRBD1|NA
CASSSGTDPYNEQFF
TGTGCCAGCAGCTCCGGGACAGATCCCTACAATGAGCAGTTCTTC
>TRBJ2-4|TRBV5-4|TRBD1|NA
CASSNGAGGGKNIQYF
TGTGCCAGCAGCAACGGGGCAGGGGGCGGCAAAAACATTCAGTACTTC
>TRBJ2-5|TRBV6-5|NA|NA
CASSYYETQYF
TGTGCCAGCAGTTACTACGAGACCCAGTACTTC
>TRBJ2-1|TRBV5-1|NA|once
CASSLTVEMSEQFF
TGCGCCAGCAGCTTGACCGTGGAGATGAGTGAGCAGTTCTTC
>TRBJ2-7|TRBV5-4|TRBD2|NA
CASSLAGSYEQYF
TGTGCCAGCAGCTTAGCGGGGTCCTACGAGCAGTACTTC
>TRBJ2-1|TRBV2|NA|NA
CASSIVWGDNEQFF
TGTGCCAGCAGTATCGTGTGGGGGGACAATGAGCAGTTCTTC
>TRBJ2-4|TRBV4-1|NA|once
CASSPNSGVPLRGKNIQYF
TGCGCCAGCAGCCCGAATTCCGGGGTCCCTCTAAGGGGCAAAAACATTCAGTACTTC
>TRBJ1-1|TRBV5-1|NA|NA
CASSSGEMNTEAFF
TGCGCCAGCAGCTCAGGGGAGATGAACACTGAAGCTTTCTTT
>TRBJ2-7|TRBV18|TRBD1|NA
CASLDRGGEQYF
TGTGCCAGTTTGGACAGGGGAGGCGAGCAGTACTTC
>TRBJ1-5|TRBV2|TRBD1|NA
CASTQQGGGQPQHF
TGTGCCAGCACCCAACAGGGGGGCGGCCAGCCCCAGCATTTT
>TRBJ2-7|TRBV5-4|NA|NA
CASSLQGSDEQYF
TGTGCCAGCAGCTTACAGGGCTCCGACGAGCAGTACTTC
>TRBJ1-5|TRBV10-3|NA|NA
CAISGTNQPQHF
TGTGCCATCAGTGGAACAAATCAGCCCCAGCATTTT
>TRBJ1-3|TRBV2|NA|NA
CASTSQRGSGNTIYF
TGTGCCAGCACCTCCCAACGGGGTTCTGGAAACACCATATATTTT
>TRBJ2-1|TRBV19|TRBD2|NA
CASSPGLAGGQFF
TGTGCCAGTAGTCCGGGACTAGCGGGGGGACAGTTCTTC
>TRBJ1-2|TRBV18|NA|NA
CASSPETGQGVIRGYTF
TGTGCCAGCTCACCAGAGACCGGCCAGGGTGTCATTCGTGGCTACACCTTC
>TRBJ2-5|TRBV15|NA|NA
CATSVDSGRNQETQYF
TGTGCCACCAGCGTTGACTCGGGACGGAACCAAGAGACCCAGTACTTC
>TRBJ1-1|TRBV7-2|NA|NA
CASSQGRMNTEAFF
TGTGCCAGCAGCCAGGGACGTATGAACACTGAAGCTTTCTTT
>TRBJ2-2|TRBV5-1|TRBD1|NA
CASGGQGNTGELFF
TGCGCCAGCGGCGGACAGGGGAACACCGGGGAGCTGTTTTTT
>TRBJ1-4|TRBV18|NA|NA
CASSVRPADPTNEKLFF
TGTGCCAGCTCAGTCCGTCCGGCAGACCCAACTAATGAAAAACTGTTTTTT
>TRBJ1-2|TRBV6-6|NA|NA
CASSTQGPEYGYTF
TGTGCCAGCAGTACCCAGGGGCCCGAGTATGGCTACACCTTC
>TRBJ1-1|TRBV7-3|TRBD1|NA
CASSSGQPGTEAFF
TGTGCCAGCAGCTCGGGACAGCCCGGCACTGAAGCTTTCTTT
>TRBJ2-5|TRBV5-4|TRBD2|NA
CASSLNRGGSAETQYF
TGTGCCAGCAGCTTGAATCGGGGGGGTTCAGCGGAGACCCAGTACTTC
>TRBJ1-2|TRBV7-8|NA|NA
CASSLESGYGYTF
TGTGCCAGCAGCTTAGAGAGTGGCTATGGCTACACCTTC
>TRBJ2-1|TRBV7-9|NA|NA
CASSSSIRQARNEQFF
TGTGCCAGCAGCTCCTCAATCAGACAGGCCCGCAATGAGCAGTTCTTC
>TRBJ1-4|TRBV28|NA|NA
CASSFRKPGRQTNEKLFF
TGTGCCAGCAGTTTCCGCAAGCCGGGCCGGCAAACTAATGAAAAACTGTTTTTT
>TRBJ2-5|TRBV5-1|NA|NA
CASNREETQYF
TGCGCCAGCAACAGGGAAGAGACCCAGTACTTC
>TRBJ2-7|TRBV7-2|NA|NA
CASSSLDRWEQYF
TGTGCCAGCAGCTCCCTGGACCGCTGGGAGCAGTACTTC
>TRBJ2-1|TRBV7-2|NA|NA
CASSLGSYNEQFF
TGTGCCAGCAGCCTCGGGTCTTACAATGAGCAGTTCTTC
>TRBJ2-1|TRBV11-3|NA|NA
CASSLGTTGGNEQFF
TGTGCCAGCAGCTTAGGGACGACCGGTGGGAATGAGCAGTTCTTC
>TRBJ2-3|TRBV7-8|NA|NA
CASSQGLLSNTQYF
TGTGCCAGCAGCCAAGGACTTCTCTCGAATACGCAGTATTTT
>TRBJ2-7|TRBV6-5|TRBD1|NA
CASRAGGLEQYF
TGTGCCAGCAGAGCAGGGGGCCTCGAGCAGTACTTC
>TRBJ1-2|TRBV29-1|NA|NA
CSVDGYTF
TGCAGCGTTGACGGCTACACCTTC
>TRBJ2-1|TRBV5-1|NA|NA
CASTWVGGYNEQFF
TGCGCCAGCACCTGGGTGGGCGGGTACAATGAGCAGTTCTTC
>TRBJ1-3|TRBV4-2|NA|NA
CASSDTGTAFAGNTIYF
TGTGCCAGCAGCGACACCGGGACCGCCTTCGCTGGAAACACCATATATTTT